The following is a T cell receptor (beta chain) sequence with its context. Only in-frame clones appear in the TCRdb table, and some are missing; sequencing was by immunoSEQ multiplex PCR. The repertoire holds fewer than 350,000 clones, with roughly 90% as singletons. V shed 1 base and J 8 bases; nucleotides not matched to a gene: 5. Germline V lookup: CDR1 SGHNT, CDR2 YYREEE (reference sequence). The CDR3 runs to 15 residues. This sample was taken from a study of blood T cell repertoires in COVID-19. Study as a whole: The cDNA or gDNA used as material had been derived from T cells, B-cell-depleted T cells, or PBMCs.

The chain couples TRBV5-4 to TRBJ2-3; 12 nucleotides agree with TRBD1. Sequencing was done on a sample of peripheral blood. The origin of this receptor is a woman aged 30 to 39 with COVID-19, enrolled during active disease. The CDR3 protein is CASSLPGQGASTQYF. For the CDR3, the DNA is TGTGCCAGCAGCTTGCCGGGACAGGGGGCGAGTACGCAGTATTTT.